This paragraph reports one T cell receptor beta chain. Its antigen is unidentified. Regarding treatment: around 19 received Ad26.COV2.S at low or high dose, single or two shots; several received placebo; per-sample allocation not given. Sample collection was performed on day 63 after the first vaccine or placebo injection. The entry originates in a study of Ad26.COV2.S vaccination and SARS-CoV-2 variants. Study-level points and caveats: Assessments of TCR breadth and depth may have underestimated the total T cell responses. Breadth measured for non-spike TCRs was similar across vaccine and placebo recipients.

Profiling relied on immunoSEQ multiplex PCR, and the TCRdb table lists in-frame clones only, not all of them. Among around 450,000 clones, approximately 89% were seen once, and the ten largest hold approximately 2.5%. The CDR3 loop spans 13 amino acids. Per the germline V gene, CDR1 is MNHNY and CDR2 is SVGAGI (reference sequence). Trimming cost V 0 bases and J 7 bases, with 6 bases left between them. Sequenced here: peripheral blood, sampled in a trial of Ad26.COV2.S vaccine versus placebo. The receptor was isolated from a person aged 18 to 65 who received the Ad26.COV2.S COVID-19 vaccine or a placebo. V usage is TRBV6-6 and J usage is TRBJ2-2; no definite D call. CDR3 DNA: TGTGCCAGCAGTTACTCAGTTAACGGGGAGCTGTTTTTT. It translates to CASSYSVNGELFF.